The 5 T cell receptor beta chains given below trace back to one sample, sequenced in a study of cytomegalovirus exposure and HLA in healthy donors. It was with 60 Vbeta and 13 Jbeta primers that the PCR ran. Here immunoSEQ multiplex PCR was the method, and the copy in TCRdb shows in-frame clones only, minus some. Found here are about 110,000 clones, 73% of them singletons; the top ten hold 7.8%. Sequenced material: PBMCs. All receptors come from a man under 40 in good health and CMV-seronegative.

The chain recombines TRBV27 with TRBJ2-7; TRBD2 matches 10 bases. The CDR3 extends over 14 amino acids. Germline loops: CDR1 MNHEY, CDR2 SMNVEV (reference sequence). V dropped 8 bases and J dropped 3; count of bases not matched to a gene: 7. The CDR3 sequence: CASRRTSGYYEQYF. The CDR3 nucleotides are TGTGCCAGCCGCCGGACTAGCGGCTACTACGAGCAGTACTTC.

The rearrangement uses TRBV28 and TRBJ1-5, with D possibly TRBD1 on 6 matching bases. The germline gives CDR1 MDHEN, CDR2 SYDVKM. The CDR3 spans 13 residues. Trimming left V 6 bases short and J 7 bases short, with 13 bases between. The CDR3 is CASRQGLGQPQHF. CDR3 coding DNA: TGTGCCAGCAGACAGGGTCTGGGGCAGCCCCAGCATTTT.

This chain links TRBV2 with TRBJ1-3; maybe TRBD1 (5 bases). The CDR3 extends over 12 amino acids. Germline V gene lookup returns CDR1 SNHLY and CDR2 FYNNEI. V shed 7 bases and J shed 4 bases, with 8 bases lying between them. For the CDR3, the DNA is TGTGCCAGCAATCAGGGAGGAAACACCATATATTTT. Its protein product is CASNQGGNTIYF. Full variable domain (outside the CDR3, taken from reference TRBV2 and TRBJ1-3): EPEVTQTPSHQVTQMGQEVILRCVPISNHLYFYWYRQILGQKVEFLVSFYNNEISEKSEIFDDQFSVERPDGSNFTLKIRSTKLEDSAMYFCASNQGGNTIYFGEGSWLTVV.

This clone has a single count. The chain joins TRBV27 to TRBJ2-1; D possibly corresponds to TRBD1 (5 bases). Trimming cost V 3 bases and J 7 bases, with 16 bases left between them. The length of the CDR3 is 15 residues. CDR1 MNHEY and CDR2 SMNVEV come from the germline V gene (reference sequence). The CDR3 DNA follows: TGTGCCAGCAGTTTGTTACAGGCCTTCGGGAATGAGCAGTTCTTC. Protein product: CASSLLQAFGNEQFF.

The V call is TRBV27, the J call TRBJ2-7; D might be TRBD2 (5 bases). From germline, CDR1 is MNHEY and CDR2 SMNVEV (reference sequence). V lost 9 bases and J lost 6, with 15 bases in between. The CDR3 has 12 amino acids. CDR3 loop: CASRSDSVEQYF. As DNA, the CDR3 is TGTGCCAGTCGCTCGGACTCTGTCGAGCAGTACTTC.